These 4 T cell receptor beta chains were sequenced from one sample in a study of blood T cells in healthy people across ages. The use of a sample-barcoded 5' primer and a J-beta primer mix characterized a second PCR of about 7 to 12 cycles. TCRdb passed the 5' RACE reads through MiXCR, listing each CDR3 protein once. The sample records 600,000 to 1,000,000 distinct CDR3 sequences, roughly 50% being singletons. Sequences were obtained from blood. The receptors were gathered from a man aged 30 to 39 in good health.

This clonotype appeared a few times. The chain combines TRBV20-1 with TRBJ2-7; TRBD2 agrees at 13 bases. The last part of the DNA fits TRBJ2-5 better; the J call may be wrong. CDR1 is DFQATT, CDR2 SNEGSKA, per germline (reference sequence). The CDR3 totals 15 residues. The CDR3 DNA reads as TGCAGTGCTCCGGGACGACTAGCGGGGGGTGAGACCCAGTACTTC. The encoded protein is CSAPGRLAGGETQYF.

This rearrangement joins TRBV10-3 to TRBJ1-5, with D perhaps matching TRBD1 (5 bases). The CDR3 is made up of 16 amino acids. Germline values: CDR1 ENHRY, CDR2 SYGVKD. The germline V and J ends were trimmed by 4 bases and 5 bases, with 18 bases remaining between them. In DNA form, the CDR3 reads TGTGCCATCAGTGTTCAATCCTCAACGGGGGATCAGCCCCAGCATTTT. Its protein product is CAISVQSSTGDQPQHF.

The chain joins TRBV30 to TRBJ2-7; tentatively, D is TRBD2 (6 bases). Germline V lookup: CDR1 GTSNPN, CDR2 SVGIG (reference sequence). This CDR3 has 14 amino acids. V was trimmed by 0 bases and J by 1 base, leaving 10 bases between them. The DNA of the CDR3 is TGTGCCTGGAGTGTCCCCCGGGGGTCCTACGAGCAGTACTTC. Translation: CAWSVPRGSYEQYF. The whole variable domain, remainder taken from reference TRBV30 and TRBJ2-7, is SQTIHQWPATLVQPVGSPLSLECTVEGTSNPNLYWYRQAAGRGLQLLFYSVGIGQISSEVPQNLSASRPQDRQFILSSKKLLLSDSGFYLCAWSVPRGSYEQYFGPGTRLTVT.

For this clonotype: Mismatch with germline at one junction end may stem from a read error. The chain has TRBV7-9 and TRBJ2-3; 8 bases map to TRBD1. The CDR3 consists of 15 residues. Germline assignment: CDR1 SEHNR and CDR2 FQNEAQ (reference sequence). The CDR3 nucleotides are TGCGCCAGCAGCCCCGCAGGGGGCTGGTCAGATACGCAGTATTTT. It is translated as CASSPAGGWSDTQYF.